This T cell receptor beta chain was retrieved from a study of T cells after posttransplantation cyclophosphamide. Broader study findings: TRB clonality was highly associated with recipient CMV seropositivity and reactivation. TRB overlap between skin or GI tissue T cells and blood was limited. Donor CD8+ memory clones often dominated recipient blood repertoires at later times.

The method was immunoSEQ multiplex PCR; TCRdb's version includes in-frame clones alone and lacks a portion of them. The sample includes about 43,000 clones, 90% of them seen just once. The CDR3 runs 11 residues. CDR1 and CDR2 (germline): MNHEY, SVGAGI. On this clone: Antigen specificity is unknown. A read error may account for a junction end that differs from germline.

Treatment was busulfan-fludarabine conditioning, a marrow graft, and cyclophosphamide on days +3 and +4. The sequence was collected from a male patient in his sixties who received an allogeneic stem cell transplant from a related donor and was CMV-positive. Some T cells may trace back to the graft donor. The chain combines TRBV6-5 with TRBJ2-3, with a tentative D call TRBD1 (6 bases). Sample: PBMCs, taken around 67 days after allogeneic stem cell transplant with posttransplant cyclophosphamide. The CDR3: CASSNHRDWHF. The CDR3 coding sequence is TGTGCCAGCAGTAATCACAGGGATTGGCATTTT.